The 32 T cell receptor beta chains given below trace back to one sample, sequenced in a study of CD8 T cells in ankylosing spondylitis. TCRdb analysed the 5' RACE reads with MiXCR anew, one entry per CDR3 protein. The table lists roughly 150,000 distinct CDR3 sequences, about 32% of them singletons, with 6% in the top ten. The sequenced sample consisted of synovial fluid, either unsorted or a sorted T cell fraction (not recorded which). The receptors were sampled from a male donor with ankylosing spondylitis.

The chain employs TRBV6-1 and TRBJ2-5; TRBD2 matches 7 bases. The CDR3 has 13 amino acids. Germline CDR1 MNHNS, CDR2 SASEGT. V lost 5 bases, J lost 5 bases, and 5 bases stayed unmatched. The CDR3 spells CASSQTGGETQYF. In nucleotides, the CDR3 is TGTGCCAGCAGTCAAACGGGGGGTGAGACCCAGTACTTC.

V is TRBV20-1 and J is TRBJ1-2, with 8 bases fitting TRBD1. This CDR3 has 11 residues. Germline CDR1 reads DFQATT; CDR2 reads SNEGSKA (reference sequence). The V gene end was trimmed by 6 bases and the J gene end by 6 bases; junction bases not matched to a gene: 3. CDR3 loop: CSAWTGNGYTF. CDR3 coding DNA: TGCAGTGCCTGGACAGGGAATGGCTACACCTTC.

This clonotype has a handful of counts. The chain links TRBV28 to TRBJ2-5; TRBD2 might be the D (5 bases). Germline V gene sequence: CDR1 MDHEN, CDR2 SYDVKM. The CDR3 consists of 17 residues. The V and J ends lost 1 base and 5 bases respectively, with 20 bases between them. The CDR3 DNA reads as TGTGCCAGCAGTTTATCTGTTGGGTTGGGGAGTGCGGAGACCCAGTACTTC. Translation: CASSLSVGLGSAETQYF.

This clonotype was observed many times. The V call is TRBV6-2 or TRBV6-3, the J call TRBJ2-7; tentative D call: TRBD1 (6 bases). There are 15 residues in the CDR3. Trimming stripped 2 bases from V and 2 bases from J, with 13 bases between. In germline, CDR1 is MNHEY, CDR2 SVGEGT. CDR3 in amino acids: CASSYPAGAAYEQYF. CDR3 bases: TGTGCCAGCAGTTACCCAGCAGGGGCGGCCTACGAGCAGTACTTC.

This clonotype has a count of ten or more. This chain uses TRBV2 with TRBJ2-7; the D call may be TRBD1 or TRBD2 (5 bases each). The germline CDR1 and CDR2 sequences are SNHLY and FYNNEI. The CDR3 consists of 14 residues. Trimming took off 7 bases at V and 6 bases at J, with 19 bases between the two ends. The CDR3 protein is CASKDSGAVVEQYF. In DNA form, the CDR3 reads TGTGCCAGCAAAGACTCCGGGGCCGTGGTCGAGCAGTACTTC.

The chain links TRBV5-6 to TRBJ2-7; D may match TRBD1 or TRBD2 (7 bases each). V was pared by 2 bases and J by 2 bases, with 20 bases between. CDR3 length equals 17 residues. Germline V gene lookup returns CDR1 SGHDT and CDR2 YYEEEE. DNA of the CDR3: TGTGCCAGCAGCTTAGCCCCAGGGGGGGGCGACACCTACGAGCAGTACTTC. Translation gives CASSLAPGGGDTYEQYF.

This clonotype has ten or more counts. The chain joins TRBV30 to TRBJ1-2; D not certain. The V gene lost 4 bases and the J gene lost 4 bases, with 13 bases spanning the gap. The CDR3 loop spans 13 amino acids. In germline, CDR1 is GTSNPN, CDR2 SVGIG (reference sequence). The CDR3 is CAWNPAGSYGYTF. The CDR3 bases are TGTGCCTGGAATCCGGCTGGGTCCTATGGCTACACCTTC.

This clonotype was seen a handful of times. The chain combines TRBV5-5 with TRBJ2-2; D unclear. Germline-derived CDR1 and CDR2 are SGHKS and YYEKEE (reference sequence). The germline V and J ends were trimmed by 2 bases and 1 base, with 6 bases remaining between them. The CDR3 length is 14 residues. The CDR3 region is CASSFDGNTGELFF. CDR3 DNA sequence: TGTGCCAGCAGCTTCGACGGGAACACCGGGGAGCTGTTTTTT.

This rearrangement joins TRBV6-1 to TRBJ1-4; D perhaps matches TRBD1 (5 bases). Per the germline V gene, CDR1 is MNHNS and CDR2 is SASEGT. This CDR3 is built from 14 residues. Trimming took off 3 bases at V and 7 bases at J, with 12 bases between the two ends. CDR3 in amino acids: CASSEGGKGEKLFF. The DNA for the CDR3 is TGTGCCAGCAGTGAGGGGGGGAAAGGTGAAAAACTGTTTTTT.

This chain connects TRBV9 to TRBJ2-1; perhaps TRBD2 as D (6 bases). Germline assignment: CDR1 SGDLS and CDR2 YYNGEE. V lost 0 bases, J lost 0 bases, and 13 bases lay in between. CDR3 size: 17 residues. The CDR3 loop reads CASSVGPRGTSYNEQFF. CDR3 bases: TGTGCCAGCAGCGTAGGGCCCCGGGGGACCTCCTACAATGAGCAGTTCTTC.

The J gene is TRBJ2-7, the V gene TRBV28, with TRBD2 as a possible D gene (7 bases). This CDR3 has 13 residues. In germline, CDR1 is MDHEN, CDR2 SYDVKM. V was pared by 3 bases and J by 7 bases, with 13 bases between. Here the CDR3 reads CASSFAGRGEQYF. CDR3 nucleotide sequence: TGTGCCAGCAGTTTCGCGGGGAGGGGGGAGCAGTACTTC.

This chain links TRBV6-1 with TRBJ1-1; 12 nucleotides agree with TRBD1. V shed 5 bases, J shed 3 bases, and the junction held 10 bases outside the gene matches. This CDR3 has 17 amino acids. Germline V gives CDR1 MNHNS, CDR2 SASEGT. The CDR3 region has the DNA TGTGCCAGCAGTCCCCGGGACAGGGGGCGTGGGGACACTGAAGCTTTCTTT. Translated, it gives CASSPRDRGRGDTEAFF.

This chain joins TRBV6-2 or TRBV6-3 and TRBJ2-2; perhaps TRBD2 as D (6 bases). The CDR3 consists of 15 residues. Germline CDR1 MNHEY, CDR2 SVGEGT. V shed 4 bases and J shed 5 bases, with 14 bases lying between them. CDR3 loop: CASSLGGPPTGELFF. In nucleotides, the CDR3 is TGTGCCAGCAGTTTAGGAGGGCCACCGACCGGGGAGCTGTTTTTT.

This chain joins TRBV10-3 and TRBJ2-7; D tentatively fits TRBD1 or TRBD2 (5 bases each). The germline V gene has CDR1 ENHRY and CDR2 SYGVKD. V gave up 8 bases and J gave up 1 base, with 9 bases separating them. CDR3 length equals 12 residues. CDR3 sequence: CAIAGGSYEQYF. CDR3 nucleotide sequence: TGTGCCATCGCTGGGGGTTCCTACGAGCAGTACTTC.

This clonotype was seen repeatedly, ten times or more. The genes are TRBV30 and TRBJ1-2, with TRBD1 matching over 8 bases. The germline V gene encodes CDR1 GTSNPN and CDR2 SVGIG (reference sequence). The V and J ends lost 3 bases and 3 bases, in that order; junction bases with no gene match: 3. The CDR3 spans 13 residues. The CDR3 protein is CAWRPGQDYGYTF. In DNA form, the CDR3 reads TGTGCCTGGAGGCCGGGACAGGACTATGGCTACACCTTC.

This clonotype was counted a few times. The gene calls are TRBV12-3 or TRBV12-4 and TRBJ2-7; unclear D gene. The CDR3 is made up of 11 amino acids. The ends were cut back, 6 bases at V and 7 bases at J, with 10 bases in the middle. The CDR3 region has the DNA TGTGCCAGCAGCTTCCAGTTGGAGCAGTACTTC. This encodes CASSFQLEQYF.

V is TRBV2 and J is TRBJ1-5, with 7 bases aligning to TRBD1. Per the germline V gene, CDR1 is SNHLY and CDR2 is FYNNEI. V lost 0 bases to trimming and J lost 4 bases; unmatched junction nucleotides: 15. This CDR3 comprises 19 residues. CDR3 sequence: CASSEAGRWTGEWNQPQHF. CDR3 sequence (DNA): TGTGCCAGCAGTGAAGCGGGACGATGGACAGGAGAATGGAATCAGCCCCAGCATTTT.

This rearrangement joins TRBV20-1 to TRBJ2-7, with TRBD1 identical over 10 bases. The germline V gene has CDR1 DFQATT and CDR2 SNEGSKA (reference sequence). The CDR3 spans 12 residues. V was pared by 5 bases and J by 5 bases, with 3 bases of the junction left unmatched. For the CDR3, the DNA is TGCAGTGCTCCCGGGACAGGGGACGAGCAGTACTTC. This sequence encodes CSAPGTGDEQYF.

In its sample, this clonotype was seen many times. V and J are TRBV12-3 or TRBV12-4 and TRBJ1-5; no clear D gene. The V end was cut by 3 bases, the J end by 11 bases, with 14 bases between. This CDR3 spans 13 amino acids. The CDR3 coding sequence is TGTGCCAGCAGTTTTGGCCCACTCGGGGCCCAGCATTTT. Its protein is CASSFGPLGAQHF.

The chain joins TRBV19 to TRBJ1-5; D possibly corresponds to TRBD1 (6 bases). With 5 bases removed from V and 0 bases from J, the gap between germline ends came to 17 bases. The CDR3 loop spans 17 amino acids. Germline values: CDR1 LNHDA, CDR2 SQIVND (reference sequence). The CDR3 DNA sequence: TGTGCCAGTAGTCCTGACAGGAATGGATATAGCAATCAGCCCCAGCATTTT. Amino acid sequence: CASSPDRNGYSNQPQHF. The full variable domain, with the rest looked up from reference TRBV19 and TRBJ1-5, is DGGITQSPKYLFRKEGQNVTLSCEQNLNHDAMYWYRQDPGQGLRLIYYSQIVNDFQKGDIAEGYSVSREKKESFPLTVTSAQKNPTAFYLCASSPDRNGYSNQPQHFGDGTRLSIL.

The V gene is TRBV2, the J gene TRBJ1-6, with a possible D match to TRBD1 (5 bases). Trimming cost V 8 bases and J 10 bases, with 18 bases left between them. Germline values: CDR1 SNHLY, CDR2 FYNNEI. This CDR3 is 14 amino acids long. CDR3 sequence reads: CASLLSGPGSPLHF. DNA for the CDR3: TGTGCCAGCCTCCTTTCAGGGCCTGGGTCACCCCTCCACTTT.

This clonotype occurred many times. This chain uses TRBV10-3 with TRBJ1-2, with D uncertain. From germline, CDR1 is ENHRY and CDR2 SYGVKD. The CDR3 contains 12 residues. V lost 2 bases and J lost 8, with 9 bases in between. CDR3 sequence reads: CAISETATGYTF. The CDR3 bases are TGTGCCATCAGTGAGACTGCAACCGGCTACACCTTC.

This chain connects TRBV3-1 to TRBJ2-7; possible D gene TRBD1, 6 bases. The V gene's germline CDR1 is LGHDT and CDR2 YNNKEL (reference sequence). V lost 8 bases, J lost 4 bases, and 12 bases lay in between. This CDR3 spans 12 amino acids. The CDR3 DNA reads TGTGCCAGCCAGAAACAGGGTTACGAGCAGTACTTC. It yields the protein CASQKQGYEQYF.

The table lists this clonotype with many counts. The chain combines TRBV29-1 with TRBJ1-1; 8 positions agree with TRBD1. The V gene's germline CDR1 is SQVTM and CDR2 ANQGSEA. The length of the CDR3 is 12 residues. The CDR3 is CRAGTGNTEAFF. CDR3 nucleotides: TGCAGAGCCGGGACAGGGAACACTGAAGCTTTCTTT.

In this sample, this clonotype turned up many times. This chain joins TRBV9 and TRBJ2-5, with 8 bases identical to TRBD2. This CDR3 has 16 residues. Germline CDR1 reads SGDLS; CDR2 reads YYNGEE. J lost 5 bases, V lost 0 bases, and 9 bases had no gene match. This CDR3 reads CASSVDFAGGSETQYF. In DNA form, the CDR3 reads TGTGCCAGCAGCGTAGACTTCGCGGGGGGAAGTGAGACCCAGTACTTC. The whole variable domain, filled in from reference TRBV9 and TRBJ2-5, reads DSGVTQTPKHLITATGQRVTLRCSPRSGDLSVYWYQQSLDQGLQFLIQYYNGEERAKGNILERFSAQQFPDLHSELNLSSLELGDSALYFCASSVDFAGGSETQYFGPGTRLLVL.

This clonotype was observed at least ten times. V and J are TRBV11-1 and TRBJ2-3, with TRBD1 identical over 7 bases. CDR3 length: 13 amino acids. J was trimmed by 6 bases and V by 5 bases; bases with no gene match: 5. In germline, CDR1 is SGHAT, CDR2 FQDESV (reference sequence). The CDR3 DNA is TGTGCCAGCAGCCAGGGGACAGAGGATACGCAGTATTTT. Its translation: CASSQGTEDTQYF. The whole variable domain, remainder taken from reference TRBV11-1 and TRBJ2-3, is EAEVAQSPRYKITEKSQAVAFWCDPISGHATLYWYRQILGQGPELLVQFQDESVVDDSQLPKDRFSAERLKGVDSTLKIQPAELGDSAMYLCASSQGTEDTQYFGPGTRLTVL.

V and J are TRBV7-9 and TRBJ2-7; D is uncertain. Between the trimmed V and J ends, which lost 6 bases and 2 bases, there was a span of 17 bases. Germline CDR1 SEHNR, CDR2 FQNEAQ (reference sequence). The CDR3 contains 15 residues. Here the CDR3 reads CASSSSFPNPYEQYF. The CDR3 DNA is TGTGCCAGCAGTTCAAGTTTCCCCAACCCCTACGAGCAGTACTTC.

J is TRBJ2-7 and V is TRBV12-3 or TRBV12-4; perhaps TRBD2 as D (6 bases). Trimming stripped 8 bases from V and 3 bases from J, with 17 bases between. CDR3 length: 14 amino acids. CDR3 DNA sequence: TGTGCCAGCGGAAACTCGGGGGTTGGCTACGAGCAGTACTTC. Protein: CASGNSGVGYEQYF.

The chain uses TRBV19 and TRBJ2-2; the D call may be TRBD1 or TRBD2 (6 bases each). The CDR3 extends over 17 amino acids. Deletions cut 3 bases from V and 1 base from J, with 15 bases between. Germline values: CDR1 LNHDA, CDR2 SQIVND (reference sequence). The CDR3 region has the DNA TGTGCCAGTAGTATGAAGGGGGACTGGCTGAACACCGGGGAGCTGTTTTTT. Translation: CASSMKGDWLNTGELFF. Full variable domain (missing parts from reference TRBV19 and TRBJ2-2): DGGITQSPKYLFRKEGQNVTLSCEQNLNHDAMYWYRQDPGQGLRLIYYSQIVNDFQKGDIAEGYSVSREKKESFPLTVTSAQKNPTAFYLCASSMKGDWLNTGELFFGEGSRLTVL.

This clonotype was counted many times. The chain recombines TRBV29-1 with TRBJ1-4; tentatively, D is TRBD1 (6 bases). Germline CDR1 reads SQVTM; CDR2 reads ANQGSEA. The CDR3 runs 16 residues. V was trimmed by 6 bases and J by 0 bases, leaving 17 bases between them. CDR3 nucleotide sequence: TGCAGCGTCGCTTTCTCATCAGGGGCAACTAATGAAAAACTGTTTTTT. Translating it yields CSVAFSSGATNEKLFF.

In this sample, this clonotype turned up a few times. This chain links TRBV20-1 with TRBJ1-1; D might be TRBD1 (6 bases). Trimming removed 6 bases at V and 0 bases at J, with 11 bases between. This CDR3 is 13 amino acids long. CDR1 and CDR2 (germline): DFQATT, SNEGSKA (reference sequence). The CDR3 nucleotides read TGCAGTGCCTTGACAGGTCTGAACACTGAAGCTTTCTTT. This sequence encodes CSALTGLNTEAFF.

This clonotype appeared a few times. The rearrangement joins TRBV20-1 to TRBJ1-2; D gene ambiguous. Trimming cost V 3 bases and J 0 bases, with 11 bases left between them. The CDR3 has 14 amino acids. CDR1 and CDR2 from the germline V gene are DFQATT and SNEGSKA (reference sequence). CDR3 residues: CSARPGGTNYGYTF. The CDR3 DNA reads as TGCAGTGCTAGGCCGGGCGGAACTAACTATGGCTACACCTTC.